This T cell receptor (beta chain) was obtained from a study of T cells in Graves' hyperthyroidism and ophthalmopathy. Overall study: The authors collected peripheral blood at initial diagnosis, before any treatment.

The CDR3 contains 15 residues. Trimming removed 6 bases from V and 6 bases from J; junction bases left unmatched: 12. The germline gives CDR1 KGHSH, CDR2 LQKENI. This clonotype has more than one count but fewer than ten. If no ophthalmopathy progression occurred within 18 months, Graves' hyperthyroidism was stable. The hyperthyroidism patients had all been newly diagnosed, and their disease duration was under 2 months. Their ages ranged from 18 to 65 years. Any patient presenting with uncontrolled infection, other autoimmune disease, pregnancy or lactation was left out. Amplified regions were TCR beta CDR3 sequences from RNA transcripts. The TCR CDR3 was amplified in a first-round RT-PCR using the HTBI primer set. Each CDR3 protein is one row after TCRdb ran MiXCR on the multiplex PCR reads. The repertoire holds over 650,000 distinct CDR3 sequences, with roughly 15% as singletons.

This chain connects TRBV18 to TRBJ2-7; the match to TRBD2 covers 9 bases. The TCR comes from a man younger than 35 with Graves' hyperthyroidism. The source material was blood. The CDR3 region has the DNA TGTGCCAGCTCCGCGACTAGCGGAGCCACCATCGAGCAGTACTTC. Translated, it gives CASSATSGATIEQYF.